This TCR beta chain came from a study of cytomegalovirus exposure and HLA in healthy donors. Study-level findings and limits: Later analysis identified a missense DCLRE1C variant that was linked to TCR beta V- and J-gene trimming.

CDR1 is LNHNV, CDR2 YYDKDF, per germline (reference sequence). The CDR3 length is 16 residues. Trimming cost V 0 bases and J 7 bases, with 13 bases left between them. PCR primers comprised 60 Vbeta and 13 Jbeta primers. Using immunoSEQ multiplex PCR, the repertoire was profiled, and TCRdb retains in-frame clones only, with some absent. This table lists about 30,000 clones. On this clone: Its antigen is undetermined.

The clonotype was recovered from a female donor in good health and CMV-seronegative. This chain connects TRBV15 to TRBJ1-6, with D tentatively TRBD1 (6 bases). Sequenced: PBMCs. CDR3: CATSRDHTGFNSPLHF. The CDR3 region has the DNA TGTGCCACCAGCAGAGACCATACAGGGTTCAATTCACCCCTCCACTTT.